The present T cell receptor beta chain was sequenced within a study of siplizumab effects on memory and regulatory T cells (dated by TCRdb to about 2019). Notes on the research overall: The study looked at the effect of siplizumab, an anti-CD2 antibody, on alloreactive T-cell subsets in allogeneic mixed lymphocyte reactions made from human PBMCs.

The CDR3 contains 15 residues, cysteine and phenylalanine counted. The sequence is cut down to CDR3 DNA, 45 bases in frame from base 1. Deletion took 9 bases off V and 1 base off J, with a span of 19 bases between the germline ends. The CDR1 and CDR2 encoded by the germline V gene are SGHRS and YFSETQ. Receptor libraries were prepared by the immunoSEQ multiplex PCR assay. Some 1.1 x 10^5 TCR templates per sample were assayed by the deep sequencing platform. Genomic DNA extracted from sorted T cells was used for TCRbeta CDR3 sequencing. In the authors' own workflow: The R programming language was used for clonal analysis of TCRbeta CDR3 data. Alloreactive CD4+ and CD8+ clones were identified by comparing unstimulated samples to CFSE-low samples taken after the reaction. Regulatory or non-regulatory origin of alloreactive CD4+ clones was assigned by matching sequences to the sorted unstimulated Treg and non-Treg repertoires. TCRdb provides this immuneACCESS table in a form limited to in-frame rearrangements. Some clones are lacking; in checked studies, under half of them reflect an unresolved V gene, and why the rest are absent is not known. V and J calls and clone size are those listed in that table; D and trimming were worked out from the DNA. The sample table shows roughly 100,000 clones, and over 85% are seen once. Of the sample, roughly 0.64% is held by the ten largest clones.

Overall study outcomes, separate from this receptor: The suppressive function of proliferating Tregs from siplizumab cultures was not functionally confirmed. The cumulative frequency of alloreactive sequences that could be traced back to unstimulated CD4+ memory T cells was significantly reduced by siplizumab. Because sequences at frequencies below about 10^-5 were poorly captured, only a minor fraction of alloreactive clones could be mapped back to unstimulated subsets. In reactions with siplizumab, an average of approximately 69% of mappable alloreactive CD4+ clones were Treg-derived, compared with 25% to 30% in control reactions. Unstimulated naive T cells appeared to be more diverse than memory T cells, and naive cells seemed to make a substantial contribution to the alloresponse. Roughly 75-97% of proliferating CD4+ or CD8+ clones could not be assigned a naive or memory phenotype.

Sorted unstimulated T cells, along with proliferating T cells recovered from mixed lymphocyte reactions, underwent TCRbeta CDR3 sequencing. Fresh whole blood from roughly 10 HLA-typed healthy donors was used to isolate PBMCs. To map where alloreactive clones came from, CD4+ regulatory T cells in the unstimulated state were FACS-sorted. As to this clone: Which antigen it targets is not known. Base qualities are not at hand, and no much larger clone is one base apart.

This clonotype originated in a human donor in good health. The material sequenced was Tregs sorted from blood. This chain joins TRBV5-1 to TRBJ1-2, with the D gene too uncertain to name. The DNA is TGCGCCAATCCTCTCCCCCAGGCGGTTAACTATGGCTACACCTTC. It is translated as CANPLPQAVNYGYTF.